This TCR beta chain was captured by sequencing in a study of T cell responses to AZD1222 COVID-19 vaccine. General observations from the study: It was only a handful of AZD1222 recipients who were seropositive at baseline. Close to half of spike-specific TCRs reportedly recognize unmutated variant regions.

Worth noting for this clone: Its target is unknown.

Sequencing was performed with immunoSEQ multiplex PCR; in TCRdb, only in-frame clones are kept and a portion is missing. The sample contains more than 150,000 clones, approximately 90% of which appear only once. Pooled in the analysis were second doses at about 4 or about 12 weeks. Germline-derived CDR1 and CDR2 are SGHAT and FQNNGV. V was pared by 1 base and J by 8 bases, with 13 bases of the junction left unmatched. CDR3 length: 16 residues. The clonotype was recovered from an adult who received the AZD1222 COVID-19 vaccine. The sample here was peripheral blood, taken 28 days after the second AZD1222 dose. The genes are TRBV11-2 and TRBJ1-1; 7 bases agree with TRBD1. The CDR3: CASSLALDRNLREAFF. CDR3 DNA sequence: TGTGCCAGCAGCTTAGCTCTGGACAGGAACCTAAGGGAAGCTTTCTTT. Together with reference TRBV11-2 and TRBJ1-1, the CDR3 gives the full variable domain: EAGVAQSPRYKIIEKRQSVAFWCNPISGHATLYWYQQILGQGPKLLIQFQNNGVVDDSQLPKDRFSAERLKGVDSTLKIQPAKLEDSAVYLCASSLALDRNLREAFFGQGTRLTVV.